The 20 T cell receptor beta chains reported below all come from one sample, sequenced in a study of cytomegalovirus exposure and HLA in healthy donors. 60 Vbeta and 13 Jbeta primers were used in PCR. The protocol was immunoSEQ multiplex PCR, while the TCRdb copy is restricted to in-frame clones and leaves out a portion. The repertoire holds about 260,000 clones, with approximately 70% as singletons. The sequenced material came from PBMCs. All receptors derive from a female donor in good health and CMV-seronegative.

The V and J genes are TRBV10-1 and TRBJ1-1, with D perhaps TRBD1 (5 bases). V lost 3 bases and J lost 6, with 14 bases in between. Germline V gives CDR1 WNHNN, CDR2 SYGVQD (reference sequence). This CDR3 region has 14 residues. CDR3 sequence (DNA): TGCGCCAGCAGTGATTTCGGTGGCAGGGCTGAAGCTTTCTTT. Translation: CASSDFGGRAEAFF.

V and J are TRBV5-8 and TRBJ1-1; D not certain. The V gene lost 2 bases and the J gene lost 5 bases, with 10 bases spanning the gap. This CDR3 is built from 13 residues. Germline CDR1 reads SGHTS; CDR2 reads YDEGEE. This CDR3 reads CASSLAMWTEAFF. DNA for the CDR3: TGTGCCAGCAGCTTAGCAATGTGGACTGAAGCTTTCTTT.

The CDR3 DNA sequence: TGTGCCAGCAGCAGACAGGGGCAAGAGAACACTGAAGCTTTCTTT. Translating it yields CASSRQGQENTEAFF. This chain connects TRBV7-9 to TRBJ1-1, with 8 bases lining up with TRBD1. Trimming cost V 5 bases and J 1 base; bases outside gene matches: 6. The CDR3 sequence is 15 residues long. Germline CDR1 reads SEHNR; CDR2 reads FQNEAQ (reference sequence).

Here the CDR3 reads CASSFRSSYEQYF. The CDR3 bases are TGTGCCAGCAGTTTTAGAAGTAGCTACGAGCAGTACTTC. This chain connects TRBV27 to TRBJ2-7; D remains unclear. Germline V lookup: CDR1 MNHEY, CDR2 SMNVEV (reference sequence). The V end lost 3 bases, the J end lost 3 bases, and 9 bases lay between the germline ends. The CDR3 has 13 residues.

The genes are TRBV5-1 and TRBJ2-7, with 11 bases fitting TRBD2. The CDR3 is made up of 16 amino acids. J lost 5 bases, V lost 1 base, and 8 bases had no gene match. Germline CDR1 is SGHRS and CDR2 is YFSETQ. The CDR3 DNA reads TGCGCCAGCAGCTTGAGTCCTAGCGGGAGGAGTGACGAGCAGTACTTC. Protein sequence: CASSLSPSGRSDEQYF. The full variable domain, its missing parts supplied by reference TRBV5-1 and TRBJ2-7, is KAGVTQTPRYLIKTRGQQVTLSCSPISGHRSVSWYQQTPGQGLQFLFEYFSETQRNKGNFPGRFSGRQFSNSRSEMNVSTLELGDSALYLCASSLSPSGRSDEQYFGPGTRLTVT.

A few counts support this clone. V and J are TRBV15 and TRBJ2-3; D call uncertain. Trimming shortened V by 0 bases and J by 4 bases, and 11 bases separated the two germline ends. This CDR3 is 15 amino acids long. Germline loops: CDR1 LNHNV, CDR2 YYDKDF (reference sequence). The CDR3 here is CATSRDWSSADTQYF. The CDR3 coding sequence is TGTGCCACCAGCAGAGATTGGTCTTCAGCAGATACGCAGTATTTT.

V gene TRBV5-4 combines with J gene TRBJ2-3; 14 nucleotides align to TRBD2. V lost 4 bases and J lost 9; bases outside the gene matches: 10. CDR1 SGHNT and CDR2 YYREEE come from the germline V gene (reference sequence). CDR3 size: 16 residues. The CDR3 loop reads CASSLGTSGSSVTQYF. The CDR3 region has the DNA TGTGCCAGCAGCCTCGGGACTAGCGGGAGTAGTGTGACGCAGTATTTT.

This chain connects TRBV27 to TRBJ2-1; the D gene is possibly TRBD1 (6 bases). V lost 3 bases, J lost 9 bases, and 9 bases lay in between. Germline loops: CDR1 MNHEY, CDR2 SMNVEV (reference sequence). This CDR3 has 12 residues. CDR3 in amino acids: CASSFTGSEQFF. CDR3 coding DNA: TGTGCCAGCAGTTTCACAGGGAGTGAGCAGTTCTTC.

For the CDR3, the DNA is TGTGCCAGCTCAACTAACGTAAGGAAAGCCTACAATGAGCAGTTCTTC. It encodes CASSTNVRKAYNEQFF. V is TRBV18 and J is TRBJ2-1; D remains unclear. Germline V gives CDR1 KGHSH, CDR2 LQKENI. The CDR3 consists of 16 residues. Trimming stripped 5 bases from V and 2 bases from J, with 16 bases between.

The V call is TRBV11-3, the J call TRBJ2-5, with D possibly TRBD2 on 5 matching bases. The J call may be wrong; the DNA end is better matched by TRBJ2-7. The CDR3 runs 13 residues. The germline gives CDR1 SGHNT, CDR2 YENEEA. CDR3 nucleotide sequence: TGTGCCAGCAGCCGAGGGAGAATCTACGAGCAGTACTTC. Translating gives CASSRGRIYEQYF.

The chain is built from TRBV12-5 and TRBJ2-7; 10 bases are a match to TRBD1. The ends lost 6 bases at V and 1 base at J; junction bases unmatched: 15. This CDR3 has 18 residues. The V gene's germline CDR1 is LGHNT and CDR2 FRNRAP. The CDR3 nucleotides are TGTGCTAGTGGGGGGACAGGGGAAAATTTCCTTATATCCTACGAGCAGTACTTC. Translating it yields CASGGTGENFLISYEQYF.

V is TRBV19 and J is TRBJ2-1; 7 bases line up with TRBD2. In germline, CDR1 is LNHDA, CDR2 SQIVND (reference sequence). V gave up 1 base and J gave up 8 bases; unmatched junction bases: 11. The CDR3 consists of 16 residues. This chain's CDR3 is CASSIGWRERVHEQFF. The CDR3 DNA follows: TGTGCCAGTAGTATAGGTTGGCGGGAGAGAGTCCATGAGCAGTTCTTC.

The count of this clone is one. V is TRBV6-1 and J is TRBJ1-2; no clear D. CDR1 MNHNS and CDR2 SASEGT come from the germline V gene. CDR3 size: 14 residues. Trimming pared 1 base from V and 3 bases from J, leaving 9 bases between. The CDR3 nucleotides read TGTGCCAGCAGTGAAGTATTAACTGACTATGGCTACACCTTC. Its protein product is CASSEVLTDYGYTF.

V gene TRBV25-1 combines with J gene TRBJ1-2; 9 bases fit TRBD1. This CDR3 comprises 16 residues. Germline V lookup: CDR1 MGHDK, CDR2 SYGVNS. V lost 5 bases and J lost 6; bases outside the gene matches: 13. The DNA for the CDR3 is TGTGCCAGCAGTTCCCGTCCGACAGGGGGTCTAGATGGCTACACCTTC. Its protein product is CASSSRPTGGLDGYTF.

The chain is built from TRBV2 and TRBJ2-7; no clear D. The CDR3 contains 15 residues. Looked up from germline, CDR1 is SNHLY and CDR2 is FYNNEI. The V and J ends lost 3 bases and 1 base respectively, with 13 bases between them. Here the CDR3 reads CASSDAASASYEQYF. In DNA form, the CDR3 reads TGTGCCAGCAGTGATGCTGCGAGCGCTTCCTACGAGCAGTACTTC.

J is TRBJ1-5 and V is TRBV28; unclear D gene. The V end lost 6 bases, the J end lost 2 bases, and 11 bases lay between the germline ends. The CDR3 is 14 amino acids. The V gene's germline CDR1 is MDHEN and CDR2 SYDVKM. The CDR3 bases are TGTGCCAGCAGAGTTCTCGGGGGCAATCAGCCCCAGCATTTT. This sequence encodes CASRVLGGNQPQHF.

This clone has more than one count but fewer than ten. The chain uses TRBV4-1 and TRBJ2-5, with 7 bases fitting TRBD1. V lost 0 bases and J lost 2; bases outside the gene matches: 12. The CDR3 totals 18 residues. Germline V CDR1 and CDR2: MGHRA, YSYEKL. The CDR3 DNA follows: TGCGCCAGCAGCCAAGATCCGTACGGGACAGAAGAACAAGAGACCCAGTACTTC. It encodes CASSQDPYGTEEQETQYF.

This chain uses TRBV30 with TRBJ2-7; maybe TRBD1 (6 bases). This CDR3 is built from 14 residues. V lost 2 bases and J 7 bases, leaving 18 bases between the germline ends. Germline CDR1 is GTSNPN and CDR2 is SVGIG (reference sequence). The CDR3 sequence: CAWSLGTQGMEQYF. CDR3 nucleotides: TGTGCCTGGAGTTTGGGGACCCAGGGGATGGAGCAGTACTTC. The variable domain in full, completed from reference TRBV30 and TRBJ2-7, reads SQTIHQWPATLVQPVGSPLSLECTVEGTSNPNLYWYRQAAGRGLQLLFYSVGIGQISSEVPQNLSASRPQDRQFILSSKKLLLSDSGFYLCAWSLGTQGMEQYFGPGTRLTVT.

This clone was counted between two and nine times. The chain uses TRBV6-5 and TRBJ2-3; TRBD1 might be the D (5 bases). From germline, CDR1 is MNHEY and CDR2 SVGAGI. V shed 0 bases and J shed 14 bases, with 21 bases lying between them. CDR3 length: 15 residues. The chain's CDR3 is CASSYSKSGSVGWYF. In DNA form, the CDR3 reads TGTGCCAGCAGTTACTCGAAATCAGGGTCTGTGGGTTGGTATTTT.

The CDR3 spells CASSYSSGGEDNEQFF. DNA of the CDR3: TGTGCCAGCAGTTACTCCTCAGGGGGCGAAGACAATGAGCAGTTCTTC. The chain is built from TRBV6-6 and TRBJ2-1; 8 bases line up with TRBD1. The CDR3 extends over 16 amino acids. With 0 bases clipped from V and 5 bases from J, the junction kept 6 bases outside the gene matches. Germline CDR1 is MNHNY and CDR2 is SVGAGI (reference sequence).